This T cell receptor (beta chain) was sequenced in a study of T-cell memory formation after mild COVID-19. Study conclusions and caveats: For contracting clones, CD4+ ones sat mainly in CM and EM, CD8+ in EMRA.

TCRdb itself ran the 5' RACE reads through MiXCR, one entry per CDR3 protein. The sample has 200,000 or so distinct CDR3 sequences; more than 8% are singletons. This clonotype came up many times. Antigen specificity is unknown. The CDR3 covers 13 residues. CDR1 SGHTA and CDR2 FQGNSA come from the germline V gene. The germline V and J ends were trimmed by 3 bases and 5 bases, with 9 bases remaining between them. The chain combines TRBV7-2 with TRBJ2-3, with D tentatively TRBD1 (5 bases). The TCR sequence derives from a man aged 18 to 29 who had mild COVID-19 (a few samples of this study predate the infection). Cell type and time point are not known. The specimen sequenced was PBMCs or a T cell subset sorted from them (not recorded which). Here the CDR3 reads CASSFGAGDTQYF. The CDR3 nucleotides are TGTGCCAGCAGCTTTGGGGCTGGAGATACGCAGTATTTT.